The 23 T cell receptor beta chains given below trace back to one sample, sequenced in a study of CD8+ T cells in alopecia areata. Extraction of RNA preceded its reverse transcription into cDNA, which served as the sequencing template. Some clones are missing from TCRdb's copy, which holds only in-frame ones; the method was immunoSEQ multiplex PCR. This sample carries 250,000 or so clones, none of them present only once. Markers including CD4, CD8alpha, NKG2D and NKG2ACE guided sorting of pooled cutaneous lymph node cells. The sequencing sample was made of CD4+ T cells sorted from a lymph node. The origin of the receptors is a C3H/HeJ mouse with alopecia areata. The strain bears MHC haplotype H2-k.

About this clone: The genes and germline here are from mouse. The read comes to an end 4 residues before the CDR3 does, leaving the germline J gene to fill in the end. The chain has TRBV1 and TRBJ2-5, with 9 positions matching TRBD2. The CDR3 extends over 16 amino acids. V lost 3 bases and J lost 3; bases outside the gene matches: 7. The germline gives CDR1 NSQYPW, CDR2 LRSPGD (reference sequence). The covered CDR3 bases are TGCACCTGCAGTGCCCGACTGGGGGCCGGGCAAGAC. Translating it yields CTCSARLGAGQD. The whole CDR3 region reads CTCSARLGAGQDTQYF.

In the case of this clone: Genes here carry mouse names. The sequence runs out 4 residues before the end of the CDR3; the remainder is reconstructed from the germline J gene. The V and J genes are TRBV13-2 and TRBJ2-1; 7 bases map to TRBD2. Germline-derived CDR1 and CDR2 are NNHNN and SYGAGS (reference sequence). V gave up 0 bases and J gave up 0 bases; unmatched junction bases: 6. This CDR3 has 17 residues. The sequenced part of the CDR3 DNA is TGTGCCAGCGGTGATGCCCCTGACTGGGATAACTATGCT. This codes for CASGDAPDWDNYA. The complete CDR3 sequence is CASGDAPDWDNYAEQFF.

A few counts support this clone. Gene names are mouse gene names. The sequenced fragment ends 4 residues before the CDR3 boundary, so the rest is inferred from the germline J gene. Other DNA sequences in this specimen translate into the identical CDR3. The genes are TRBV13-1 and TRBJ2-3; TRBD2 matches 7 bases. With 1 base clipped from V and 3 bases from J, the junction kept 2 bases outside the gene matches. Per germline, CDR1 NSHNY and CDR2 SYGAGN. There are 14 residues in the CDR3. Incomplete CDR3 DNA: TGTGCCAGCAGTGATTCACTGGGGGCAGAA. The encoded protein is CASSDSLGAE. The entire CDR3 protein reads CASSDSLGAETLYF.

This clone was observed a handful of times. Mouse names are used for the genes. The CDR3 spells CASSGRPGQGWSTEVFF. CDR3 bases read: TGTGCCAGCAGTGGCCGTCCGGGACAGGGATGGAGCACA. The chain joins TRBV13-1 to TRBJ1-1; 9 bases are shared with TRBD1. Read data end 4 residues before the CDR3 end; the end is taken from the germline J gene. This CDR3 region has 17 residues. Germline V gene sequence: CDR1 NSHNY, CDR2 SYGAGN. The J segment lost 4 bases and the V segment lost 3 bases, leaving 13 bases of the junction unmatched.

The sample holds a few counts of this clone. Gene names denote mouse genes. Read sequence stops 4 residues before the CDR3 end, and the germline J gene provides the missing end. V and J are TRBV31 and TRBJ1-1; D is perhaps TRBD1 (6 bases). The CDR3 runs to 13 residues. Germline lookup yields CDR1 GKSSPN and CDR2 SITVG. The sequenced part of the CDR3 DNA is TGTGCCTGGAGGGGACTGGGGGGGCGA. The encoded protein is CAWRGLGGR. The full CDR3 sequence reads CAWRGLGGREVFF.

In regard to this clone: The gene names here belong to mouse. The CDR3 end falls 4 residues outside the read, so it is completed with the germline J gene. This chain uses TRBV19 with TRBJ2-3, with D maybe TRBD2 (5 bases). Germline values: CDR1 FNHDT, CDR2 SITEND (reference sequence). This CDR3 has 12 amino acids. The part of the CDR3 DNA that was read is TGTGCCAGCAGTATTGGGGAAGAA. It codes for CASSIGEE. The CDR3 reads in full as CASSIGEETLYF.

This clone has just a few counts. Mouse gene names apply. CDR3 sequence: CAWSRAGNSDYTF. CDR3 bases read: TGTGCCTGGAGTCGAGCAGGGAACTCC. V usage is TRBV31 and J usage is TRBJ1-2; D might be TRBD1 (5 bases). Coverage ceases 4 residues before the CDR3 finishes, and the germline J gene fills in the end. The CDR3 sequence is 13 residues long. Trimming took 1 base from V and 2 from J, leaving 8 bases between them. Germline CDR1 GKSSPN, CDR2 SITVG.

Comment on this clone: The gene names here belong to mouse. The read is 4 residues too short to cover the CDR3 end, so that end is filled in from the germline J gene. The rearrangement uses TRBV31 and TRBJ2-2; TRBD2 aligns across 12 bases. This CDR3 has 14 residues. Per the germline V gene, CDR1 is GKSSPN and CDR2 is SITVG. The covered CDR3 bases are TGTGCCTGGAGCCCGGGACTGGGGGGCGGG. Protein: CAWSPGLGGG. In full, the CDR3 reads CAWSPGLGGGQLYF.

This clone was observed a handful of times. Gene and germline names: mouse. The read gets to within 4 residues of the CDR3 end, and the germline J gene fills in the rest. The V gene is TRBV16, the J gene TRBJ1-1; TRBD1 agrees at 7 bases. CDR1 and CDR2 from the germline V gene are SGHSA and FRNQAP. This CDR3 region has 15 residues. V trimming: 1 base; J trimming: 4 bases; junction bases outside the gene matches: 6. CDR3 protein: CASSLVGGAGTEVFF. CDR3 DNA, as far as it was read: TGTGCAAGCAGCTTAGTAGGGGGCGCGGGCACA. Filled out from reference TRBV16 and TRBJ1-1, the complete variable domain reads NAGVIQTPRHKVTGKGQEATLWCEPISGHSAVFWYRQTIVQGLEFLTYFRNQAPIDDSGMPKERFSAQMPNQSHSTLKIQSTQPQDSAVYLCASSLVGGAGTEVFFGKGTRLTVV.

This clone was counted between two and nine times. Germline and genes here are mouse. The read ends 4 residues before the CDR3 terminus; that terminus is restored from the germline J gene. V gene TRBV5 combines with J gene TRBJ2-1; 11 positions agree with TRBD2. Losses at the gene ends were 0 bases for V and 4 bases for J; bases not matched to a gene: 5. Germline V gives CDR1 LGHNA, CDR2 YNLKQL (reference sequence). This CDR3 comprises 17 residues. Partial CDR3 DNA: TGTGCCAGCAGCCAAGATGGGGACTGGGGGAGGTATGCT. It codes for CASSQDGDWGRYA. The whole CDR3 protein reads CASSQDGDWGRYAEQFF.

This clone was observed a few times. Gene names follow the mouse nomenclature. The same CDR3 also results from other DNA sequences found in this sample. CDR3 DNA (partial): TGTGCCAGCAGTGATGAGGGGGGGGCTGCAGAA. Protein sequence: CASSDEGGAAE. The entire CDR3 is CASSDEGGAAETLYF. The chain uses TRBV13-1 and TRBJ2-3; 8 nucleotides match TRBD2. The CDR3 is cut off 4 residues early in the read; its end comes from the germline J gene. CDR3 length equals 15 residues. After removal of 0 bases from V and 2 bases from J, the junction contained 2 bases not matched to a gene. Germline CDR1 and CDR2: NSHNY and SYGAGN.

On this clone: Mouse names are used for the genes. The CDR3 end falls 4 residues outside the read, so it is completed with the germline J gene. The J gene is TRBJ2-3, the V gene TRBV5; 11 nucleotides agree with TRBD1. Germline V lookup: CDR1 LGHNA, CDR2 YNLKQL (reference sequence). V was pared by 1 base and J by 0 bases, with 0 bases of the junction left unmatched. The CDR3 totals 16 residues. The CDR3 is CASSQGDRGSAETLYF. The DNA read from the CDR3 is TGTGCCAGCAGCCAAGGGGACAGGGGGAGTGCAGAA.

This clone came up a few times. Mouse gene names apply. The DNA ends 4 residues before the CDR3 does, and the rest of the CDR3 is filled in from the germline J gene. The chain combines TRBV1 with TRBJ2-2, with 8 bases identical to TRBD1. Per germline, CDR1 NSQYPW and CDR2 LRSPGD (reference sequence). V dropped 0 bases and J dropped 2; count of bases not matched to a gene: 2. The CDR3 contains 16 residues. The sequenced CDR3 bases are TGCACCTGCAGTGCAGACAGGACAGGGAACACCGGG. Translation: CTCSADRTGNTG. The complete CDR3 reads CTCSADRTGNTGQLYF.

Of note for this clone: Each gene name is a mouse one. The read ends 4 residues shy of where the CDR3 ends; the end is completed using the germline J gene. The chain couples TRBV31 to TRBJ1-1, with 10 bases aligning to TRBD1. Germline V gene lookup returns CDR1 GKSSPN and CDR2 SITVG. The CDR3 covers 15 residues. J lost 0 bases, V lost 1 base, and 2 bases had no gene match. The covered CDR3 bases are TGTGCCTGGAGTCGGGACAGGGGAGCAAACACA. Its translation is CAWSRDRGANT. The entire CDR3 is CAWSRDRGANTEVFF.

This clone has a handful of counts. Mouse gene names and germline throughout. The CDR3 goes on 4 residues after the read ends, and that part is filled in from the germline J gene. The chain carries TRBV19 and TRBJ1-1, with no clear D. Germline V CDR1 and CDR2: FNHDT, SITEND (reference sequence). The CDR3 extends over 12 amino acids. CDR3 protein: CASSPLGTEVFF. The sequenced CDR3 bases are TGTGCCAGCAGCCCACTGGGGACA.

The sample holds a few counts of this clone. Germline and genes: mouse. The CDR3 goes on 4 residues after the read ends, and that part is filled in from the germline J gene. The same CDR3 arises from other DNA sequences in this sample as well. J is TRBJ2-5 and V is TRBV1, with D perhaps matching TRBD1 (5 bases). The CDR3 runs 15 residues. V lost 3 bases to trimming and J lost 0 bases, with 10 bases between them. CDR1 is NSQYPW, CDR2 LRSPGD, per germline (reference sequence). The CDR3 here is CTCSAPGLNQDTQYF. The sequenced CDR3 bases are TGCACCTGCAGTGCCCCAGGGCTTAACCAAGAC.

This clone was detected only a few times. Germline and genes here are mouse. The CDR3 extends 4 residues past the end of the read, so its final part is completed from the germline J gene. Within the sample, other DNA sequences also encode this same CDR3. V and J are TRBV5 and TRBJ2-1; 9 nucleotides align to TRBD1. J was trimmed by 3 bases and V by 3 bases; bases with no gene match: 0. Germline V CDR1 and CDR2: LGHNA, YNLKQL (reference sequence). This CDR3 contains 14 residues. CDR3 DNA, as far as it was read: TGTGCCAGCAGCCAGACAGGGGGCTATGCT. It codes for CASSQTGGYA. The entire CDR3 protein reads CASSQTGGYAEQFF.

The sample holds a few counts of this clone. Mouse gene names and germline throughout. CDR3 amino acids: CASSQEGRDRENTGQLYF. The sequenced CDR3 bases are TGTGCCAGCAGCCAAGAAGGGCGGGACAGGGAAAACACCGGG. The chain has TRBV5 and TRBJ2-2; TRBD1 aligns across 9 bases. The read terminates 4 residues before the CDR3 end, so the remaining end is supplied by the germline J gene. Germline assignment: CDR1 LGHNA and CDR2 YNLKQL (reference sequence). This CDR3 spans 18 amino acids. After removal of 0 bases from V and 1 base from J, the junction contained 6 bases not matched to a gene.

Points on this clone: The gene symbols are mouse symbols. The DNA ends 4 residues before the CDR3 does, and the rest of the CDR3 is filled in from the germline J gene. The rearrangement joins TRBV13-2 to TRBJ2-2; the match to TRBD1 covers 9 bases. This CDR3 contains 16 residues. Germline V lookup: CDR1 NNHNN, CDR2 SYGAGS (reference sequence). The ends lost 3 bases at V and 0 bases at J; junction bases unmatched: 3. CDR3: CASGGDRAANTGQLYF. The sequenced part of the CDR3 DNA is TGTGCCAGCGGTGGGGACAGGGCTGCAAACACCGGG.

Of note for this clone: These gene names are mouse names. Read sequence stops 4 residues before the CDR3 end, and the germline J gene provides the missing end. The rearrangement links TRBV13-1 to TRBJ2-3; the match to TRBD1 covers 7 bases. Germline V CDR1 and CDR2: NSHNY, SYGAGN. V shed 5 bases and J 2 bases; nucleotides not matched to a gene: 5. This CDR3 contains 14 residues. The CDR3: CASREGTVAETLYF. The sequenced part of the CDR3 DNA is TGTGCCAGCAGGGAGGGGACAGTTGCAGAA.

About this clone: Mouse gene names and germline throughout. The read terminates 4 residues ahead of where the CDR3 ends, so the germline J gene completes it. The J gene is TRBJ2-4, the V gene TRBV13-1, with unresolved D. Germline CDR1 is NSHNY and CDR2 is SYGAGN. The CDR3 length is 13 residues. With 4 bases removed from V and 0 bases from J, the gap between germline ends came to 6 bases. The CDR3: CASSPGSQNTLYF. The sequenced part of the CDR3 DNA is TGTGCCAGCAGTCCTGGTAGTCAAAAC.

With regard to this clone: Gene and germline names: mouse. The read comes to an end 4 residues before the CDR3 does, leaving the germline J gene to fill in the end. This sample includes further DNA sequences coding for the same CDR3. The gene calls are TRBV31 and TRBJ2-2; D gene ambiguous. V was cut by 0 bases and J by 4 bases, with 6 bases left in between. CDR1 is GKSSPN, CDR2 SITVG, per germline. This CDR3 has 13 amino acids. CDR3 in amino acids: CAWSLQGTGQLYF. Incomplete CDR3 DNA: TGTGCCTGGAGTCTTCAAGGCACCGGG.

This clone was seen a few times. Gene names and germline match the mouse. The read ends 4 residues before the CDR3 terminus; that terminus is restored from the germline J gene. V usage is TRBV5 and J usage is TRBJ2-7, with a weak D call TRBD1 (5 bases). Germline V gives CDR1 LGHNA, CDR2 YNLKQL (reference sequence). The CDR3 runs to 14 residues. The CDR3 loop reads CASSQDKRQYEQYF. Incomplete CDR3 DNA: TGTGCCAGCAGCCAAGATAAAAGACAGTAT.